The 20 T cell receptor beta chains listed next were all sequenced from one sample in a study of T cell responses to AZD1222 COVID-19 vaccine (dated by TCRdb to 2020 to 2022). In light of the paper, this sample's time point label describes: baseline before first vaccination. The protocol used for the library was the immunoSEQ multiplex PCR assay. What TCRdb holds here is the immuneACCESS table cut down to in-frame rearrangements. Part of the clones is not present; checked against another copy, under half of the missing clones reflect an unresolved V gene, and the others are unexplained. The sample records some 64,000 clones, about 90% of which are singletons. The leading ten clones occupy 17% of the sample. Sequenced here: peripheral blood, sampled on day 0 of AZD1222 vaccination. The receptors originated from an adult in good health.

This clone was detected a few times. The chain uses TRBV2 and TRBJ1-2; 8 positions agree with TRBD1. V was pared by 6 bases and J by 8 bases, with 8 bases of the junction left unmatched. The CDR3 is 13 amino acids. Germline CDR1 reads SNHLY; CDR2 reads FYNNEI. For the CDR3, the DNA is TGTGCCAGCAGGGATGGACAGGGCTACGGCTACACCTTC. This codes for CASRDGQGYGYTF.

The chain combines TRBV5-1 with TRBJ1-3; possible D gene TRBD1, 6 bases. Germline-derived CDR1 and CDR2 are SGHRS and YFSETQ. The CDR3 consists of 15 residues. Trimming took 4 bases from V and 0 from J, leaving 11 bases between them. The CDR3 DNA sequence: TGCGCCAGCAGCCCAACAGGGAACTCTGGAAACACCATATATTTT. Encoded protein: CASSPTGNSGNTIYF.

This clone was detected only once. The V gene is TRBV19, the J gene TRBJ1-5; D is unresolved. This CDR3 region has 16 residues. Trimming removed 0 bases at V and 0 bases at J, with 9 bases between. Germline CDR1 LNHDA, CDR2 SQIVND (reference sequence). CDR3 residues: CASSIDLPYSNQPQHF. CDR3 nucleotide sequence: TGTGCCAGTAGTATAGATCTACCCTATAGCAATCAGCCCCAGCATTTT.

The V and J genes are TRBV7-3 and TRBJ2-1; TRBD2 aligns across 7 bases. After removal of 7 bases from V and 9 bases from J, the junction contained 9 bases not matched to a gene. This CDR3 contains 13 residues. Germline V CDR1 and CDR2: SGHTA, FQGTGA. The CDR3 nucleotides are TGTGCCAGCACCTTGAATTCGGGGGGTGAGCAGTTCTTC. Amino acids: CASTLNSGGEQFF. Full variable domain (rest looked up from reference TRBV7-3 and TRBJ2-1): GAGVSQTPSNKVTEKGKYVELRCDPISGHTALYWYRQSLGQGPEFLIYFQGTGAADDSGLPNDRFFAVRPEGSVSTLKIQRTERGDSAVYLCASTLNSGGEQFFGPGTRLTVL.

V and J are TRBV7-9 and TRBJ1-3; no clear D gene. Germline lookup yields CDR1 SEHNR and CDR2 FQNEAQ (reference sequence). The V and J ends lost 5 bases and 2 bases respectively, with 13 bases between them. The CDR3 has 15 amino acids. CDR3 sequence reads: CASSVQISAGNTIYF. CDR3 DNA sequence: TGTGCCAGCAGCGTACAGATATCGGCTGGAAACACCATATATTTT.

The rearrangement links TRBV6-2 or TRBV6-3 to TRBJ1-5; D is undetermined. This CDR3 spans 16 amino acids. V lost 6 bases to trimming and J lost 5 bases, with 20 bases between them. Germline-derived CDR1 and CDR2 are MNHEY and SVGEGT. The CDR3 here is CASSLLREAGYQPQHF. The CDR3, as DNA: TGTGCCAGCAGCCTACTAAGGGAGGCGGGGTATCAGCCCCAGCATTTT.

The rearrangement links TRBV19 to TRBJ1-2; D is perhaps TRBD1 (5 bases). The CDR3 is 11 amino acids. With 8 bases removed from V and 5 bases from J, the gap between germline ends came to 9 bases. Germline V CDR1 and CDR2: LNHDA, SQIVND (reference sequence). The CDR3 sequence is CASGDGYGYTF. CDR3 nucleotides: TGTGCCAGTGGGGACGGTTATGGCTACACCTTC.

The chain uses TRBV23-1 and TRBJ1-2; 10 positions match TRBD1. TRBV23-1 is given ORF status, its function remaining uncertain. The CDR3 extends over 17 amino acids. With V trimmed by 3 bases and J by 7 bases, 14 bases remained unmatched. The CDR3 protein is CASSQIQSGQGLSGYTF. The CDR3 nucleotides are TGCGCCAGCAGTCAGATCCAGTCGGGACAGGGGTTAAGTGGCTACACCTTC.

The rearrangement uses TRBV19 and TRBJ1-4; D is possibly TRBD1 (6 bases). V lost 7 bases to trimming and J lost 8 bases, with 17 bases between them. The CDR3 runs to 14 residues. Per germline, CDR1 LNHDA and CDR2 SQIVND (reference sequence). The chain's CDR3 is CASKISQGKEKLFF. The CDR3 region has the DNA TGTGCCAGTAAAATTTCCCAGGGGAAAGAAAAACTGTTTTTT.

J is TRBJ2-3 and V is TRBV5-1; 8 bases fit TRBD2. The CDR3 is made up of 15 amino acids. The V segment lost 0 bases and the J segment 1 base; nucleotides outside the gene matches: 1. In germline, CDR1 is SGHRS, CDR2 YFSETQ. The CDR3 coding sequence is TGCGCCAGCAGCTTGGGAGCGGGAGGCACAGATACGCAGTATTTT. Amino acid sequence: CASSLGAGGTDTQYF. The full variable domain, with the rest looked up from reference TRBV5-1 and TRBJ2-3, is KAGVTQTPRYLIKTRGQQVTLSCSPISGHRSVSWYQQTPGQGLQFLFEYFSETQRNKGNFPGRFSGRQFSNSRSEMNVSTLELGDSALYLCASSLGAGGTDTQYFGPGTRLTVL.

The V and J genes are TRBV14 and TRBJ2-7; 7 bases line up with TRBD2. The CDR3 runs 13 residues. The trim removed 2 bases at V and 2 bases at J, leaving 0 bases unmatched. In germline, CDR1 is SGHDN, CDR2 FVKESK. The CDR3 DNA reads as TGTGCCAGCAGCCAACGGGGGGCCTACGAGCAGTACTTC. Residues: CASSQRGAYEQYF. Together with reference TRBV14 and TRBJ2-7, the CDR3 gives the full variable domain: EAGVTQFPSHSVIEKGQTVTLRCDPISGHDNLYWYRRVMGKEIKFLLHFVKESKQDESGMPNNRFLAERTGGTYSTLKVQPAELEDSGVYFCASSQRGAYEQYFGPGTRLTVT.

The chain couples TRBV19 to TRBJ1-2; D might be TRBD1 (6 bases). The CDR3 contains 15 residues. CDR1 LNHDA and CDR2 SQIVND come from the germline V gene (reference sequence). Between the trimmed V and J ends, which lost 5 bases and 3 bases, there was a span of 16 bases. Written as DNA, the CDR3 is TGTGCCAGTAGTCCCTTCGAGGGGGACCACTATGGCTACACCTTC. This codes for CASSPFEGDHYGYTF.

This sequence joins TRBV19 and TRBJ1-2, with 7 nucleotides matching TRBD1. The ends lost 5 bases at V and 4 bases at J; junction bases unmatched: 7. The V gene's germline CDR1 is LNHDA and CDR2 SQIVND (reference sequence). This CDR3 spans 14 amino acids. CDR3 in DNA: TGTGCCAGTAGTTGGACAGGTCTCCCCTATGGCTACACCTTC. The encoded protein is CASSWTGLPYGYTF.

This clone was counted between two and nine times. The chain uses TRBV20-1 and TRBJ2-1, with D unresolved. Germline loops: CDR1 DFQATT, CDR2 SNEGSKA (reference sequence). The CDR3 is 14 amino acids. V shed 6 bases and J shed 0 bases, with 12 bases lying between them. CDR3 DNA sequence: TGCAGTGCGAGTAATACCAACTCCTACAATGAGCAGTTCTTC. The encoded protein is CSASNTNSYNEQFF.

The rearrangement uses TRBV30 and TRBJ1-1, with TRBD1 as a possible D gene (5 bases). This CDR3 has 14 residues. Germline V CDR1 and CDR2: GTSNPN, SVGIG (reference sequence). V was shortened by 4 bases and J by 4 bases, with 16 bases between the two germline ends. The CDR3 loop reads CAWTRGSGATEAFF. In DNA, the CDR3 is TGTGCCTGGACCAGAGGCTCTGGGGCCACTGAAGCTTTCTTT.

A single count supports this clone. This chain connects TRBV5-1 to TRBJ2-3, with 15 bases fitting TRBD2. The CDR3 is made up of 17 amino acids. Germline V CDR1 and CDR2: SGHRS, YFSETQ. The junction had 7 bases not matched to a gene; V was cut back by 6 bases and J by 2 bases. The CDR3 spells CASTPGLAGGVTDTQYF. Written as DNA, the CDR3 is TGCGCCAGCACCCCGGGACTAGCGGGGGGAGTCACAGATACGCAGTATTTT.

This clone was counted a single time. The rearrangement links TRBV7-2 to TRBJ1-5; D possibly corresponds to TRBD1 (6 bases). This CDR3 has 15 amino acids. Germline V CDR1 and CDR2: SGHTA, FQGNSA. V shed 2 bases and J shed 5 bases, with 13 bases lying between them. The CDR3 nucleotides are TGTGCCAGCAGCTTAAATGCGGGGGCCGATCAGCCCCAGCATTTT. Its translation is CASSLNAGADQPQHF.

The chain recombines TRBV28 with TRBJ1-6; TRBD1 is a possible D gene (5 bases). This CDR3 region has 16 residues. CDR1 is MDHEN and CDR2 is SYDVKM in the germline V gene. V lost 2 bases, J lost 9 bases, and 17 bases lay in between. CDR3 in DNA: TGTGCCAGCAGTTTAAACCCCCGGGGGAGAGGTTCACCCCTCCACTTT. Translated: CASSLNPRGRGSPLHF. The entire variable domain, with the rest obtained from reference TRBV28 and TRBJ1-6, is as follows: DVKVTQSSRYLVKRTGEKVFLECVQDMDHENMFWYRQDPGLGLRLIYFSYDVKMKEKGDIPEGYSVSREKKERFSLILESASTNQTSMYLCASSLNPRGRGSPLHFGNGTRLTVT.

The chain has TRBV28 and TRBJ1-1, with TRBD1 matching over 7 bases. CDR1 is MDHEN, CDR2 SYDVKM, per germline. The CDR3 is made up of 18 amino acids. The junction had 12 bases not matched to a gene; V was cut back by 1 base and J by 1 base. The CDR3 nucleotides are TGTGCCAGCAGTTTATTGACCCCTGGCAGGGGGTGGAACACTGAAGCTTTCTTT. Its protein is CASSLLTPGRGWNTEAFF.

CDR3 bases: TGTGCCAGCAGCCGAACCAGTACCGGGGAGCTGTTTTTT. Protein sequence: CASSRTSTGELFF. The rearrangement uses TRBV6-2 or TRBV6-3 and TRBJ2-2; D is unclear. From germline, CDR1 is MNHEY and CDR2 SVGEGT. There are 13 residues in the CDR3. Trimming pared 6 bases from V and 5 bases from J, leaving 10 bases between.